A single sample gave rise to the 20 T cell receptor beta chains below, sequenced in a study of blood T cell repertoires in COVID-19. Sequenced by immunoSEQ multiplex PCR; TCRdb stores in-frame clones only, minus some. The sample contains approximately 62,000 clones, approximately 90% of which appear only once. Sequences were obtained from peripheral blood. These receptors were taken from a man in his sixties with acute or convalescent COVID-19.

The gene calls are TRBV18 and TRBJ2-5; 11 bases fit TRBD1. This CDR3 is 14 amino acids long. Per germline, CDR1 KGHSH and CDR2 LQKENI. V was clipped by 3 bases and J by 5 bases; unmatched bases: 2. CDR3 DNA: TGTGCCAGCTCACCGGACAGGGGGCTTGAGACCCAGTACTTC. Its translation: CASSPDRGLETQYF.

The CDR3 reads CASSPSGWEKLFF. The CDR3 nucleotides read TGTGCCAGCTCACCATCAGGGTGGGAAAAACTGTTTTTT. V and J are TRBV18 and TRBJ1-4; D is perhaps TRBD1 (5 bases). Trimming left V 2 bases short and J 8 bases short, with 9 bases between. The CDR3 extends over 13 amino acids. CDR1 and CDR2 (germline): KGHSH, LQKENI.

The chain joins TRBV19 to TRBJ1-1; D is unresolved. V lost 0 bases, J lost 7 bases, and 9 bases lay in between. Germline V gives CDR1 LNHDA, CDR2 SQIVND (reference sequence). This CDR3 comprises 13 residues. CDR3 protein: CASSIEDGIEAFF. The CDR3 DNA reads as TGTGCCAGTAGTATAGAGGACGGGATTGAAGCTTTCTTT.

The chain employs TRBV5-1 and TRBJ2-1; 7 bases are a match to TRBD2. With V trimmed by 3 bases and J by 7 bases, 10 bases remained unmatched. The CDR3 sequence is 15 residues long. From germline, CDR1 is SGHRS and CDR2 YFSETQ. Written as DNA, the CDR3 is TGCGCCAGCAGCTCCTTAAGGGAGGGAATAAATGAGCAGTTCTTC. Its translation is CASSSLREGINEQFF.

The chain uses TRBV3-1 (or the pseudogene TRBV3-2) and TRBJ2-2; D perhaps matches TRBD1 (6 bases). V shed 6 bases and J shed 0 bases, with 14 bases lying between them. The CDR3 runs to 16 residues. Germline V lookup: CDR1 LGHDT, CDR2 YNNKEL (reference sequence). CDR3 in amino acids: CASSRNTGSNTGELFF. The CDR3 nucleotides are TGTGCCAGCAGTCGAAACACAGGGTCGAACACCGGGGAGCTGTTTTTT.

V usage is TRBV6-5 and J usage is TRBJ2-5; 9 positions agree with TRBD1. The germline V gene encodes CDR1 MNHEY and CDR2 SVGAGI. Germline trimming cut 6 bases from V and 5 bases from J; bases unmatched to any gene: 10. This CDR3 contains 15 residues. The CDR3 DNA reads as TGTGCCAGCAGACTGCCCGGGACAGGGTTCGAGACCCAGTACTTC. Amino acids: CASRLPGTGFETQYF.

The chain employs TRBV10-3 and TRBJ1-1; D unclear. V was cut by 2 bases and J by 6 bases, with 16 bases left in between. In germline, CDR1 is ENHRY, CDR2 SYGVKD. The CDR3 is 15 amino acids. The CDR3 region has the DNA TGTGCCATCAGTGAGGGGGAGCTCCCACGACCTGAAGCTTTCTTT. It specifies CAISEGELPRPEAFF.

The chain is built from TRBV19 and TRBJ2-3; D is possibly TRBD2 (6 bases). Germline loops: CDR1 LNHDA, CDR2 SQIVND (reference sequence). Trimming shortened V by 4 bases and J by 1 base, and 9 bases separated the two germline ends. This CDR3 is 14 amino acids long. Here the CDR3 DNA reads TGTGCCAGTAGTAGTTTAGCGGGCACAGATACGCAGTATTTT. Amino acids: CASSSLAGTDTQYF.

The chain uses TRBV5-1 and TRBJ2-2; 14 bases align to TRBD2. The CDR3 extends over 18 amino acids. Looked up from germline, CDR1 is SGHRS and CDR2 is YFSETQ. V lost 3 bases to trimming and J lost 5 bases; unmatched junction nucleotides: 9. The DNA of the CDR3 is TGCGCCAGCAGCTCCTCGGGGACTAGCGGGAGCGGTACCGGGGAGCTGTTTTTT. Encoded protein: CASSSSGTSGSGTGELFF.

Here the CDR3 reads CASSAGQGGEETQYF. The DNA for the CDR3 is TGTGCCAGCAGCGCAGGACAGGGCGGTGAGGAGACCCAGTACTTC. The chain carries TRBV9 and TRBJ2-5; 8 nucleotides agree with TRBD1. The CDR3 is 15 amino acids. Trimming cost V 3 bases and J 5 bases; bases outside gene matches: 9. The germline V gene has CDR1 SGDLS and CDR2 YYNGEE. The complete variable domain, with remaining parts taken from reference TRBV9 and TRBJ2-5, reads DSGVTQTPKHLITATGQRVTLRCSPRSGDLSVYWYQQSLDQGLQFLIQYYNGEERAKGNILERFSAQQFPDLHSELNLSSLELGDSALYFCASSAGQGGEETQYFGPGTRLLVL.

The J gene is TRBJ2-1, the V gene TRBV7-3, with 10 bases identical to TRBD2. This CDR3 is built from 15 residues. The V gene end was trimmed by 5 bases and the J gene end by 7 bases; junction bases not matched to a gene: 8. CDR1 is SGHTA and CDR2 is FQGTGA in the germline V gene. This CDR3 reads CASSLTSGTLNEQFF. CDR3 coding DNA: TGTGCCAGCAGCCTCACTAGCGGGACGCTTAATGAGCAGTTCTTC.

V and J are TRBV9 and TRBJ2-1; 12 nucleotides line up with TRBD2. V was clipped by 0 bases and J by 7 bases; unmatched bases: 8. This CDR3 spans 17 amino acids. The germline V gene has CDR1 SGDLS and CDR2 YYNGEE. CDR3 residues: CASSVGRLAGVLNEQFF. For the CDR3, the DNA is TGTGCCAGCAGCGTAGGGAGACTAGCGGGAGTATTGAATGAGCAGTTCTTC.

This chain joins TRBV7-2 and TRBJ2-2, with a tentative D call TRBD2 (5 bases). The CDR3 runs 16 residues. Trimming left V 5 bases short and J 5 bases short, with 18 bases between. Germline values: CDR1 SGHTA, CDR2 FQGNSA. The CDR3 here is CASSTEGSLGTGELFF. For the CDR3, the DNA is TGTGCCAGCAGCACAGAGGGCAGCCTAGGGACCGGGGAGCTGTTTTTT.

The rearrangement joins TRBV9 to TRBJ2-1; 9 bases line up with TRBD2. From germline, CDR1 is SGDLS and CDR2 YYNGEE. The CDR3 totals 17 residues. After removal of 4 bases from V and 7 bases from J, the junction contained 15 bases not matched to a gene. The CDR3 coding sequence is TGTGCCAGCAGCCCTTTCCTACTAGCGGGTATAAGGAATGAGCAGTTCTTC. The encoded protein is CASSPFLLAGIRNEQFF.

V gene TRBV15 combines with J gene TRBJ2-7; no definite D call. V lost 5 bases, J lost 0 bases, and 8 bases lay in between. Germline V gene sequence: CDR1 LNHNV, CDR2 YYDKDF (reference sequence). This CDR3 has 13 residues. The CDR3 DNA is TGTGCCACCAGCCTTGGCTCCTCCTACGAGCAGTACTTC. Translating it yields CATSLGSSYEQYF. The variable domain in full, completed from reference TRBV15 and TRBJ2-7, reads DAMVIQNPRYQVTQFGKPVTLSCSQTLNHNVMYWYQQKSSQAPKLLFHYYDKDFNNEADTPDNFQSRRPNTSFCFLDIRSPGLGDTAMYLCATSLGSSYEQYFGPGTRLTVT.

This CDR3 reads CASSEARGVGNTIYF. The CDR3 bases are TGTGCCAGCAGTGAAGCGCGCGGGGTTGGAAACACCATATATTTT. The chain combines TRBV6-1 with TRBJ1-3; D gene ambiguous. CDR3 length equals 15 residues. Germline loops: CDR1 MNHNS, CDR2 SASEGT. V was trimmed by 0 bases and J by 3 bases, leaving 9 bases between them.

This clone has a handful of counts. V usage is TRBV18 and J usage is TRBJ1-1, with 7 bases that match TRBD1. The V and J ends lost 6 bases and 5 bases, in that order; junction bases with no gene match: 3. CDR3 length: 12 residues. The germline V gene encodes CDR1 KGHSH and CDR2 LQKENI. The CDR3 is CASSQGVTEAFF. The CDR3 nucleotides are TGTGCCAGCTCCCAGGGGGTTACTGAAGCTTTCTTT.

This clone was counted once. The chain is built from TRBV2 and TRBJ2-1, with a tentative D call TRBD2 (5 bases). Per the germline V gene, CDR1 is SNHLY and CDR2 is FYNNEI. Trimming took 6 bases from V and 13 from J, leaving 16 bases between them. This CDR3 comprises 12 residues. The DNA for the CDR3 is TGTGCCAGCAGCTCCACCGGGGAAGAACAGTTCTTC. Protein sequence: CASSSTGEEQFF.

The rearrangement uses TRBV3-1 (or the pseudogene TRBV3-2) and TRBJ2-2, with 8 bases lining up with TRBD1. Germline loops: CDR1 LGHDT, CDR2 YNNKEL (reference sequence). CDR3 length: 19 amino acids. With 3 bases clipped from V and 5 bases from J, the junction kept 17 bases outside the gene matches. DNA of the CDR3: TGTGCCAGCAGCCAGCCGGGACAGGAGTCCACCGTTGGGACCGGGGAGCTGTTTTTT. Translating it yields CASSQPGQESTVGTGELFF.

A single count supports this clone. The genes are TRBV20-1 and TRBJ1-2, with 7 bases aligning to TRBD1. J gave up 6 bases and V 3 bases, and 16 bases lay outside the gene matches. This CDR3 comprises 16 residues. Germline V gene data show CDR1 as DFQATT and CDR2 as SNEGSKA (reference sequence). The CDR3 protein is CSASWGRLQGSNGYTF. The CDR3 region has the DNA TGCAGTGCTAGTTGGGGGAGATTACAGGGGAGTAATGGCTACACCTTC.